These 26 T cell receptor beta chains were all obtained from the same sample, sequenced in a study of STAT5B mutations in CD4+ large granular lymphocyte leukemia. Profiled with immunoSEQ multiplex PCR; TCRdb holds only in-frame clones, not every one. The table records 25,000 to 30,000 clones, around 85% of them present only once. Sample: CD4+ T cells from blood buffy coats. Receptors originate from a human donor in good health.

The CDR3 DNA is TGTGCCAGCTCACCTGGACTAGCGGGGCTATATGAGGAGACCCAGTACTTC. Translated: CASSPGLAGLYEETQYF. This chain uses TRBV18 with TRBJ2-5; 12 bases are a match to TRBD2. CDR3 length: 17 residues. Unmatched junction bases numbered 10, after V lost 3 bases and J lost 5 bases. Germline V gene sequence: CDR1 KGHSH, CDR2 LQKENI. Full variable domain (missing parts from reference TRBV18 and TRBJ2-5): NAGVMQNPRHLVRRRGQEARLRCSPMKGHSHVYWYRQLPEEGLKFMVYLQKENIIDESGMPKERFSAEFPKEGPSILRIQQVVRGDSAAYFCASSPGLAGLYEETQYFGPGTRLLVL.

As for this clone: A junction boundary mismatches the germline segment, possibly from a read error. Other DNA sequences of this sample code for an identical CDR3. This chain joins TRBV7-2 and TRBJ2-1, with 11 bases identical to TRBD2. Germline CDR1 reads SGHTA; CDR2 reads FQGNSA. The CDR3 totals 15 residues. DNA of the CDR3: TGTGCCAGCAGTTTAGCGGGGGGGCCTTACAATGAGCAGTTCTTC. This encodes CASSLAGGPYNEQFF. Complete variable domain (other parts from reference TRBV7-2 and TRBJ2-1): GAGVSQSPSNKVTEKGKDVELRCDPISGHTALYWYRQSLGQGLEFLIYFQGNSAPDKSGLPSDRFSAERTGGSVSTLTIQRTQQEDSAVYLCASSLAGGPYNEQFFGPGTRLTVL.

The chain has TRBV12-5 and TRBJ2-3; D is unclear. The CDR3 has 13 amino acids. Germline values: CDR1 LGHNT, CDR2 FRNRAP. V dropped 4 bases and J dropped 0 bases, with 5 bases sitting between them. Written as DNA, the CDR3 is TGTGCTAGTGGTTGGTCTAGCACAGATACGCAGTATTTT. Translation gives CASGWSSTDTQYF.

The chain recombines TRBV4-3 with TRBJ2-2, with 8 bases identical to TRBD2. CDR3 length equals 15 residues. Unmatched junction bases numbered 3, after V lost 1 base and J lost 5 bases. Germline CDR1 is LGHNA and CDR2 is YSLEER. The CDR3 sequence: CASSQGAGGTGELFF. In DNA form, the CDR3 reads TGCGCCAGCAGCCAAGGGGCGGGAGGTACCGGGGAGCTGTTTTTT.

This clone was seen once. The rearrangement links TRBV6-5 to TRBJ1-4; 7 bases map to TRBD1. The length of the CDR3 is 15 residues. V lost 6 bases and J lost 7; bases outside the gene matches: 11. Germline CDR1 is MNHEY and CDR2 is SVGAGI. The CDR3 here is CASSKDRVGAEKLFF. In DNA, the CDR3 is TGTGCCAGCAGCAAAGACAGGGTAGGAGCTGAAAAACTGTTTTTT.

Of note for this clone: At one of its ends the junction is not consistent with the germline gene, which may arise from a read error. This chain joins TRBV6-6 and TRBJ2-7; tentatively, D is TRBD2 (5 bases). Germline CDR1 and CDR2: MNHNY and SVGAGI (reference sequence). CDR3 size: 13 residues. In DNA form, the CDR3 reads TGCGCCAGCAGGCCAGCGGACTCCTACGAGCAGTACTTC. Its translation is CASRPADSYEQYF.

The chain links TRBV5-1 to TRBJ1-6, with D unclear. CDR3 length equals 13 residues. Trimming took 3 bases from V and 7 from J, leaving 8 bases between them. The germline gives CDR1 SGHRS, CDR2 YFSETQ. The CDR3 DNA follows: TGCGCCAGCAGCTCCTCCCTGAATTCACCCCTCCACTTT. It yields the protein CASSSSLNSPLHF.

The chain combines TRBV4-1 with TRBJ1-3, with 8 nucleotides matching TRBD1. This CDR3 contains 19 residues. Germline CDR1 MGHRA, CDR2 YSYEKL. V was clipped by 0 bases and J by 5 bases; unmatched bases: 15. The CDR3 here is CASSQEEGTGRLRRNTIYF. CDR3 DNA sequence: TGCGCCAGCAGCCAAGAAGAGGGGACAGGACGCCTAAGGAGAAACACCATATATTTT.

For the CDR3, the DNA is TGTGCCAGTAGTATCACGACAGGGTCGGGAAACACCATATATTTT. Translation: CASSITTGSGNTIYF. The chain links TRBV19 to TRBJ1-3; TRBD1 aligns across 7 bases. The CDR3 is 15 amino acids. Germline V gene lookup returns CDR1 LNHDA and CDR2 SQIVND (reference sequence). V lost 3 bases to trimming and J lost 4 bases; unmatched junction nucleotides: 6.

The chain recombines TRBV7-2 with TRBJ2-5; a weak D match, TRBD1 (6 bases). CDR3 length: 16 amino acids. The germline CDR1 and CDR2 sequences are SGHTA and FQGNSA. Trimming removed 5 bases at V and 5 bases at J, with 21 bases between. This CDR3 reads CASSLWGQGNVETQYF. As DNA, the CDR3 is TGTGCCAGCAGCCTCTGGGGCCAGGGGAACGTGGAGACCCAGTACTTC.

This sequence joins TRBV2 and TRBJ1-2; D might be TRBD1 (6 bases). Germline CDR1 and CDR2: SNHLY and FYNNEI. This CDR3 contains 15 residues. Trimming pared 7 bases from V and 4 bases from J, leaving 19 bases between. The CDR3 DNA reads TGTGCCAGCAATGAGGACAGCGCAACCTTCTATGGCTACACCTTC. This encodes CASNEDSATFYGYTF.

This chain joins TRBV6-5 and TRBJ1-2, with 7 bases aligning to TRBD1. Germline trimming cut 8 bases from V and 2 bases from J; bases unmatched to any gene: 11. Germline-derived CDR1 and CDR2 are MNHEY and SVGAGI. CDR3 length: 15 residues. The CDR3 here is CASSARAQGNYGYTF. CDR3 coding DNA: TGTGCCAGCTCGGCCCGGGCACAGGGGAACTATGGCTACACCTTC.

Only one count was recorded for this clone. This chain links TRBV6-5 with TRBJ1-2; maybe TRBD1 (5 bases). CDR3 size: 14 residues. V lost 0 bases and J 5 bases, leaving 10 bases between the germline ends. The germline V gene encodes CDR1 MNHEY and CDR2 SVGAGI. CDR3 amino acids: CASSYSIEGYGYTF. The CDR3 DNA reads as TGTGCCAGCAGTTACTCGATAGAGGGGTATGGCTACACCTTC.

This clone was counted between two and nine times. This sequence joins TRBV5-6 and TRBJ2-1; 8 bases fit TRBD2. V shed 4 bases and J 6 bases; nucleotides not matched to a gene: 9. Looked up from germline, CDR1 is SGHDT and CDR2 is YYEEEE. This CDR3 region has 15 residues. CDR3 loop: CASSLGGTRINEQFF. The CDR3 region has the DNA TGTGCCAGCAGCCTGGGTGGGACTAGAATCAATGAGCAGTTCTTC.

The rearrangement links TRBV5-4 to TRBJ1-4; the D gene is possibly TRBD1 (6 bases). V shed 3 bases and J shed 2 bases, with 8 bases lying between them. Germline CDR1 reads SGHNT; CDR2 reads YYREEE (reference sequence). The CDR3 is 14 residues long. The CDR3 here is CASSSQGTNEKLFF. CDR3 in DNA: TGTGCCAGCAGCTCCCAGGGGACTAATGAAAAACTGTTTTTT.

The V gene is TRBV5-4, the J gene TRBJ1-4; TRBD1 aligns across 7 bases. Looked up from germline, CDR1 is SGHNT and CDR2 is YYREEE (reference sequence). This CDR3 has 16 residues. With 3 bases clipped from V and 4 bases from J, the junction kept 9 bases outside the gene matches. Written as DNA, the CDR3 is TGTGCCAGCAGCTCTAACCCGGGACAGTATAATGAAAAACTGTTTTTT. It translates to CASSSNPGQYNEKLFF.

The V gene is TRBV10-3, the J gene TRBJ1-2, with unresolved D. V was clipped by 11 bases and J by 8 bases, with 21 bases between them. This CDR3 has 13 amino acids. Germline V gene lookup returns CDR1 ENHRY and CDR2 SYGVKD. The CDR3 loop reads CASYPQTGRGYTF. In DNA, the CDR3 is TGTGCCTCCTACCCCCAGACGGGGAGAGGCTACACCTTC.

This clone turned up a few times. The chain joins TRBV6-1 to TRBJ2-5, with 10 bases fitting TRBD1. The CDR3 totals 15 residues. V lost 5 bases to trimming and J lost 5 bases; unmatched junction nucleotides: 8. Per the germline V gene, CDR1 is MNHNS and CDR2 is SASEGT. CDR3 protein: CASSQDRGRGETQYF. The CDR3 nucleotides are TGTGCCAGCAGTCAAGACAGGGGGCGCGGGGAGACCCAGTACTTC.

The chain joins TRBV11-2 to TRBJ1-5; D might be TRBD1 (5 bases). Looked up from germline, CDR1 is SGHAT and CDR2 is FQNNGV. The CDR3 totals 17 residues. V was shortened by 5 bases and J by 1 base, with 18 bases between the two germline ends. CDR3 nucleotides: TGTGCCAGCAGCCGGGGGGGAAGGGGATGGAGCAATCAGCCCCAGCATTTT. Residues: CASSRGGRGWSNQPQHF.

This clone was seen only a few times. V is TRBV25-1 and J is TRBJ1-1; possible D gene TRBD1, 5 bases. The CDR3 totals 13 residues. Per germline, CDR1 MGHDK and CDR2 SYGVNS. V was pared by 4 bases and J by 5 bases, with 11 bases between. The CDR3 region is CASSVARGTEAFF. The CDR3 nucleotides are TGTGCCAGCAGTGTAGCCCGGGGGACTGAAGCTTTCTTT.

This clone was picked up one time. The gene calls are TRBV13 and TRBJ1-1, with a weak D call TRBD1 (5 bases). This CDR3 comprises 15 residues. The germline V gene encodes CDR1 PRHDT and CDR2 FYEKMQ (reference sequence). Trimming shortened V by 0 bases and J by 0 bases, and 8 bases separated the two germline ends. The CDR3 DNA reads TGTGCCAGCAGCTTAGGGGGACGGCTGAACACTGAAGCTTTCTTT. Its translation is CASSLGGRLNTEAFF.

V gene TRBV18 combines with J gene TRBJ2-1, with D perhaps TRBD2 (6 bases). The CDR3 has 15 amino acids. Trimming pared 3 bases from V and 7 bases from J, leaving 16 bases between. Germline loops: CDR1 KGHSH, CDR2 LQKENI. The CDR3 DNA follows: TGTGCCAGCTCACCGCCTCCCTCAGGGAGGAATGAGCAGTTCTTC. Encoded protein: CASSPPPSGRNEQFF.

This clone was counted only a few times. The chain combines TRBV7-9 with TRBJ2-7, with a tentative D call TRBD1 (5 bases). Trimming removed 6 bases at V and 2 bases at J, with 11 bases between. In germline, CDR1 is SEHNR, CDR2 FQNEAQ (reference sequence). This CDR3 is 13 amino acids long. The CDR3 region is CASSQVRAYEQYF. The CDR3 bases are TGTGCCAGCAGTCAAGTCAGGGCCTACGAGCAGTACTTC.

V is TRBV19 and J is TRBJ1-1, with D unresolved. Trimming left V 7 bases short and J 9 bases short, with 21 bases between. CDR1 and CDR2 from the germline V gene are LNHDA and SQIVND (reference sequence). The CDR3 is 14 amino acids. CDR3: CASNEGARAIQAFF. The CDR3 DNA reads TGTGCCAGTAATGAGGGCGCGCGGGCTATTCAAGCTTTCTTT.

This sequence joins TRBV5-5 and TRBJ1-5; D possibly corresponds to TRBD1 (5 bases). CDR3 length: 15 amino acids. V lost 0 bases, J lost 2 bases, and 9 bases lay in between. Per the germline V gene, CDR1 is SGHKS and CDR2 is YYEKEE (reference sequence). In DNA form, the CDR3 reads TGTGCCAGCAGCTTGGAGGGGACGGGCAATCAGCCCCAGCATTTT. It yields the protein CASSLEGTGNQPQHF. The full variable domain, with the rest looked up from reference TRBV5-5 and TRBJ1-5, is DAGVTQSPTHLIKTRGQQVTLRCSPISGHKSVSWYQQVLGQGPQFIFQYYEKEERGRGNFPDRFSARQFPNYSSELNVNALLLGDSALYLCASSLEGTGNQPQHFGDGTRLSIL.

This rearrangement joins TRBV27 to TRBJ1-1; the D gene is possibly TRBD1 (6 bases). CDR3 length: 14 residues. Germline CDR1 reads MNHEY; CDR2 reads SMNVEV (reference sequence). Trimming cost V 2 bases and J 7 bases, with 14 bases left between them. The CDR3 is CASSLKGGTLEAFF. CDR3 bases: TGTGCCAGCAGTTTAAAAGGGGGAACTCTTGAAGCTTTCTTT.